A single sample gave rise to the 27 T cell receptor beta chains below, sequenced in a study of OX40 agonist ivuxolimab in advanced cancers. Using immunoSEQ multiplex PCR, the repertoire was profiled, and TCRdb retains in-frame clones only, with some absent. This table holds some 70,000 clones, about 89% found once. Sequenced material: CD4+ or CD8+ T cells sorted from blood, taken in a trial of the OX40 agonist ivuxolimab. The origin of the receptors is an adult with an advanced solid tumor such as melanoma, head and neck, liver or kidney cancer.

V gene TRBV7-3 combines with J gene TRBJ1-1; tentative D call: TRBD1 (5 bases). The CDR3 has 14 residues. Germline V CDR1 and CDR2: SGHTA, FQGTGA. V lost 4 bases and J 0 bases, leaving 9 bases between the germline ends. The CDR3 here is CASSSGLVNTEAFF. In DNA, the CDR3 is TGTGCCAGCAGCTCAGGGCTTGTGAACACTGAAGCTTTCTTT.

The CDR3 nucleotides read TGTGCCAGCAGCCCCCGGCCCCTCGGGTCCTACGAGCAGTACTTC. Amino acids: CASSPRPLGSYEQYF. The chain couples TRBV9 to TRBJ2-7; D not certain. The CDR3 sequence is 15 residues long. The V end was cut by 4 bases, the J end by 1 base, with 15 bases between. Germline V lookup: CDR1 SGDLS, CDR2 YYNGEE.

The rearrangement uses TRBV6-1 and TRBJ1-5; no clear D. The V end lost 7 bases, the J end lost 0 bases, and 13 bases lay between the germline ends. This CDR3 comprises 15 residues. CDR1 and CDR2 (germline): MNHNS, SASEGT. CDR3: CASIVTTVSNQPQHF. DNA for the CDR3: TGTGCCAGCATCGTAACGACCGTTAGCAATCAGCCCCAGCATTTT.

A few counts support this clone. The rearrangement links TRBV5-5 to TRBJ2-4; possible D gene TRBD2, 6 bases. Trimming removed 2 bases at V and 11 bases at J, with 17 bases between. The germline CDR1 and CDR2 sequences are SGHKS and YYEKEE (reference sequence). The CDR3 totals 14 residues. CDR3 in amino acids: CASSFNRDFDLQYF. CDR3 DNA: TGTGCCAGCAGCTTCAACCGGGACTTCGATCTTCAGTACTTC.

The chain joins TRBV6-6 to TRBJ2-3; D is unresolved. CDR1 and CDR2 from the germline V gene are MNHNY and SVGAGI (reference sequence). There are 11 residues in the CDR3. Trimming removed 7 bases from V and 4 bases from J, with 6 bases in between. The DNA for the CDR3 is TGTGCCAGCAAATTGGCAGATACGCAGTATTTT. Translating gives CASKLADTQYF.

This sequence joins TRBV4-2 and TRBJ2-1; tentative D call: TRBD1 (6 bases). This CDR3 comprises 13 residues. V was trimmed by 0 bases and J by 16 bases, leaving 16 bases between them. Germline-derived CDR1 and CDR2 are LGHNA and YNFKEQ. In DNA, the CDR3 is TGTGCCAGCAGCCAAGATCGGACAGTTGGTCGATTCTTC. Protein: CASSQDRTVGRFF.

This rearrangement joins TRBV7-3 to TRBJ2-1; 7 bases map to TRBD1. This CDR3 has 17 amino acids. Germline V gene sequence: CDR1 SGHTA, CDR2 FQGTGA. J lost 6 bases, V lost 4 bases, and 15 bases had no gene match. Here the CDR3 reads CASSSASPGTATNEQFF. The CDR3 nucleotides read TGTGCCAGCAGCTCCGCCTCTCCCGGGACAGCCACCAATGAGCAGTTCTTC.

V is TRBV5-6 and J is TRBJ1-3, with TRBD1 matching 9 bases. The CDR3 loop spans 15 amino acids. CDR1 SGHDT and CDR2 YYEEEE come from the germline V gene. After removal of 4 bases from V and 4 bases from J, the junction contained 6 bases not matched to a gene. In DNA, the CDR3 is TGTGCCAGCAGCGAGGGACAGGGTAGCGGAAACACCATATATTTT. Translating it yields CASSEGQGSGNTIYF. The whole variable domain, filled in from reference TRBV5-6 and TRBJ1-3, reads DAGVTQSPTHLIKTRGQQVTLRCSPKSGHDTVSWYQQALGQGPQFIFQYYEEEERQRGNFPDRFSGHQFPNYSSELNVNALLLGDSALYLCASSEGQGSGNTIYFGEGSWLTVV.

The rearrangement links TRBV4-3 to TRBJ2-7; D could derive from TRBD1 or TRBD2 (6 bases each). Germline lookup yields CDR1 LGHNA and CDR2 YSLEER. V lost 4 bases and J lost 1, with 14 bases in between. The CDR3 loop spans 15 amino acids. CDR3 bases: TGCGCCAGCAGCCCTAGGGGGGACGGGTCCTACGAGCAGTACTTC. Translated: CASSPRGDGSYEQYF.

J is TRBJ1-1 and V is TRBV18; 9 nucleotides match TRBD1. The CDR3 covers 14 residues. From germline, CDR1 is KGHSH and CDR2 LQKENI. Unmatched junction bases numbered 5, after V lost 4 bases and J lost 5 bases. The CDR3 DNA follows: TGTGCCAGCTCACGCGGACAGGGGAAGACTGAAGCTTTCTTT. It encodes CASSRGQGKTEAFF.

The sample holds one count of this clone. V and J are TRBV19 and TRBJ2-5; a possible D gene is TRBD1 (5 bases). The CDR3 is 16 amino acids. CDR1 is LNHDA, CDR2 SQIVND, per germline (reference sequence). Trimming shortened V by 5 bases and J by 2 bases, and 18 bases separated the two germline ends. The CDR3 loop is CASSQTLTDLQETQYF. In nucleotides, the CDR3 is TGTGCCAGTAGTCAGACTCTGACAGACCTTCAAGAGACCCAGTACTTC.

This clone was counted a single time. The rearrangement uses TRBV28 and TRBJ2-1, with 9 bases that match TRBD2. Germline loops: CDR1 MDHEN, CDR2 SYDVKM. The CDR3 loop spans 15 amino acids. Trimming took 3 bases from V and 6 from J; bases not matched to a gene: 6. The DNA for the CDR3 is TGTGCCAGCAGTTTGGAACTAGCGGGTCTCAATGAGCAGTTCTTC. Its protein product is CASSLELAGLNEQFF.

The chain is built from TRBV19 and TRBJ1-4; possible D gene TRBD1, 6 bases. Trimming shortened V by 6 bases and J by 4 bases, and 12 bases separated the two germline ends. The CDR3 spans 14 residues. Germline values: CDR1 LNHDA, CDR2 SQIVND (reference sequence). CDR3 nucleotide sequence: TGTGCCAGTAGCCGGGGCAGGGGTAATGAAAAACTGTTTTTT. Amino acid sequence: CASSRGRGNEKLFF.

The chain uses TRBV5-3 and TRBJ2-2; 9 positions match TRBD1. TRBV5-3 is treated as an ORF (open reading frame) with a function not yet certain. V was pared by 3 bases and J by 3 bases, with 6 bases of the junction left unmatched. The CDR3 contains 16 residues. The CDR3 sequence is CARSSRDREDTGELFF. Written as DNA, the CDR3 is TGTGCCAGAAGCTCACGGGACAGGGAGGACACCGGGGAGCTGTTTTTT.

V gene TRBV7-9 combines with J gene TRBJ2-3; 8 bases align to TRBD2. Germline lookup yields CDR1 SEHNR and CDR2 FQNEAQ (reference sequence). V lost 7 bases to trimming and J lost 2 bases; unmatched junction nucleotides: 11. CDR3 length equals 16 residues. This CDR3 is CASNILGAGDTDTQYF. The CDR3 DNA follows: TGTGCCAGCAACATCCTGGGAGCGGGGGACACAGATACGCAGTATTTT.

The V and J genes are TRBV21-1 and TRBJ2-7. TRBV21-1 is a pseudogene segment. This CDR3 region has 11 residues. The CDR3 sequence is CASSKEGEQYF. The CDR3 region has the DNA TGTGCCAGCAGCAAAGAAGGCGAGCAGTACTTC.

The chain couples TRBV18 to TRBJ2-2; D may be TRBD1 (6 bases). V was pared by 1 base and J by 0 bases, with 9 bases between. The length of the CDR3 is 16 residues. The V gene's germline CDR1 is KGHSH and CDR2 LQKENI. CDR3 sequence reads: CASSPRQVSNTGELFF. CDR3 DNA sequence: TGTGCCAGCTCACCACGACAGGTCTCGAACACCGGGGAGCTGTTTTTT.

The chain is built from TRBV18 and TRBJ2-7; D gene ambiguous. Trimming took 1 base from V and 4 from J, leaving 8 bases between them. The germline gives CDR1 KGHSH, CDR2 LQKENI. The CDR3 is made up of 13 amino acids. CDR3 residues: CASSPQGWYEQYF. The CDR3 DNA is TGTGCCAGCTCACCACAAGGCTGGTACGAGCAGTACTTC.

DNA of the CDR3: TGCGCCAGCAGCTCAATGGGGGGCCAAGAGACCCAGTACTTC. The encoded protein is CASSSMGGQETQYF. V and J are TRBV5-1 and TRBJ2-5, with D possibly matching TRBD2 (6 bases). Germline loops: CDR1 SGHRS, CDR2 YFSETQ. The CDR3 covers 14 residues. Trimming removed 3 bases from V and 1 base from J, with 10 bases in between. The whole variable domain, filled in from reference TRBV5-1 and TRBJ2-5, reads KAGVTQTPRYLIKTRGQQVTLSCSPISGHRSVSWYQQTPGQGLQFLFEYFSETQRNKGNFPGRFSGRQFSNSRSEMNVSTLELGDSALYLCASSSMGGQETQYFGPGTRLLVL.

This clone was recorded only once. The J gene is TRBJ2-2, the V gene TRBV11-3; D unclear. The length of the CDR3 is 12 residues. V lost 5 bases to trimming and J lost 4 bases, with 5 bases between them. CDR1 and CDR2 (germline): SGHNT, YENEEA. The DNA for the CDR3 is TGTGCCAGCAGCCCTTTCACCGGGGAGCTGTTTTTT. It translates to CASSPFTGELFF.

The chain combines TRBV5-6 with TRBJ2-2; D unclear. Germline V gene sequence: CDR1 SGHDT, CDR2 YYEEEE. The V gene lost 3 bases and the J gene lost 7 bases, with 10 bases spanning the gap. The CDR3 spans 13 residues. CDR3 nucleotides: TGTGCCAGCAGCTCCACGGCCGTCGGGGAGCTGTTTTTT. It translates to CASSSTAVGELFF.

The rearrangement links TRBV7-7 to TRBJ1-3, with TRBD1 matching over 7 bases. The trim removed 0 bases at V and 9 bases at J, leaving 14 bases unmatched. The CDR3 extends over 17 amino acids. The germline V gene has CDR1 SSHAT and CDR2 FNYEAQ (reference sequence). The CDR3: CASSLAPPGGTGGTIYF. For the CDR3, the DNA is TGTGCCAGCAGCTTAGCCCCGCCAGGGGGGACCGGGGGCACCATATATTTT.

This chain joins TRBV28 and TRBJ1-5, with D hard to call. V was clipped by 7 bases and J by 11 bases, with 12 bases between them. This CDR3 contains 11 residues. In germline, CDR1 is MDHEN, CDR2 SYDVKM. The CDR3 coding sequence is TGTGCCAGCACTCAAAAGGGAGCCCAGCATTTT. The encoded protein is CASTQKGAQHF.

In this sample, this clone turned up once. The V and J genes are TRBV5-4 and TRBJ1-1; D might be TRBD1 (5 bases). This CDR3 has 12 amino acids. CDR1 SGHNT and CDR2 YYREEE come from the germline V gene (reference sequence). V lost 7 bases and J lost 4, with 11 bases in between. CDR3 amino acids: CASRDGGTEAFF. CDR3 nucleotides: TGTGCCAGCCGCGATGGGGGCACTGAAGCTTTCTTT. Based on the CDR3 plus reference TRBV5-4 and TRBJ1-1, the full variable domain is ETGVTQSPTHLIKTRGQQVTLRCSSQSGHNTVSWYQQALGQGPQFIFQYYREEENGRGNFPPRFSGLQFPNYSSELNVNALELDDSALYLCASRDGGTEAFFGQGTRLTVV.

The chain uses TRBV28 and TRBJ1-3, with no clear D. Germline lookup yields CDR1 MDHEN and CDR2 SYDVKM. This CDR3 is 12 amino acids long. Trimming pared 5 bases from V and 2 bases from J, leaving 4 bases between. The CDR3: CASSKAGNTIYF. For the CDR3, the DNA is TGTGCCAGCAGTAAAGCTGGAAACACCATATATTTT.

The rearrangement joins TRBV11-2 to TRBJ1-3; D is unclear. The CDR3 contains 14 residues. Germline V lookup: CDR1 SGHAT, CDR2 FQNNGV. The ends were cut back, 5 bases at V and 3 bases at J, with 11 bases in the middle. The CDR3 region has the DNA TGTGCCAGCAGCATTTCCTCAAATGGAAACACCATATATTTT. Encoded protein: CASSISSNGNTIYF.

V gene TRBV6-5 combines with J gene TRBJ1-1, with TRBD1 matching over 9 bases. In germline, CDR1 is MNHEY, CDR2 SVGAGI. V was clipped by 5 bases and J by 5 bases; unmatched bases: 6. There are 14 residues in the CDR3. This chain's CDR3 is CASSPDRGPTEAFF. CDR3 coding DNA: TGTGCCAGCAGTCCGGACAGGGGCCCGACTGAAGCTTTCTTT.